This record looks at one T cell receptor beta chain sequence and its context. Its specificity is not known. This record belongs to a study of siplizumab effects on memory and regulatory T cells. Study conclusions and caveats: Proliferating Tregs' suppressive function in siplizumab cultures went unconfirmed.

The CDR3 sequence is 16 residues long. Germline V CDR1 and CDR2: SGHVS, FNYEAQ. V shed 5 bases, J shed 1 base, and the junction held 8 bases outside the gene matches. Generated by immunoSEQ multiplex PCR, the TCRdb table keeps only in-frame clones and is missing some. The sample includes roughly 26,000 clones, around 80% of them seen just once. This clonotype was sampled from a human donor in good health. Sequencing was done on a sample of memory CD4+ T cells sorted from blood. This chain joins TRBV7-6 and TRBJ2-3; 8 bases fit TRBD1. CDR3 DNA: TGTGCCAGCAGCAAGAACCAGGGGGCTCGCACAGATACGCAGTATTTT. This translates into CASSKNQGARTDTQYF.